This paragraph covers one T cell receptor beta chain sequence. Its recognized antigen is unknown. No base quality values were provided; no much bigger clone lies one nucleotide off. The entry originates in a study of blood T cell repertoires in COVID-19 (dated by TCRdb to 2019 to 2021). As for the study more broadly: The collaborator samples originated in the United States, Italy and Spain and spanned the acute and convalescent phases of COVID-19. Subjects who had been exposed to COVID-19, were actively infected with it, or had recovered from it provided the deeply sampled blood TCRbeta repertoires that made up the dataset. The prospective study material was composed of cDNA or gDNA derived from T cells, B-cell-depleted T cells, or PBMCs. The repertoires were released in a freely available public database meant as a resource for research on the immune response to SARS-CoV-2. Nearly every sample came with metadata listing a de-identified subject ID, COVID-19 status, age in years and sex. Where available, HLA class I and class II types were obtained from metadata supplied by the sample provider rather than from assay-based typing. The samples were drawn from the first 160 participants of the ongoing ImmuneRACE study and from over 950 subjects provided by 6 global collaborators. What the authors observed across the whole study: Clinical and demographic metadata were provided uncurated, with the amount varying by source and participant.

TCRbeta CDR3 regions were amplified from genomic DNA using the immunoSEQ Assay, a bias-controlled multiplex PCR. On the study's bioinformatics: The number of nucleated cells in each sample was estimated from the amplification of reference gene primers within the assay. To quantify the absolute abundance of each unique TCRbeta CDR3 rearrangement, sequence reads were collapsed and filtered. For each sample, productive Simpson clonality was calculated as the square root of Simpson's diversity index over productive rearrangements. Imported from immuneACCESS, the table was reduced by TCRdb to in-frame sequences with V and J called. These copies leave out some clones; in studies compared against another copy, an unresolved V gene accounts for under half, and the cause of the remainder is not known. D and trimming were read from the DNA, whereas the V and J calls and clone size are those reported in that table. The sample table records 84,000 or so clones; 85% to 95% of these occur just once. The ten largest make up 6.3% of the sample.

CDR1 and CDR2 are read off the germline V gene as SGHDT and YYEEEE. Including cysteine and phenylalanine, the CDR3 has 14 amino acids. CDR3 DNA only is kept here, 42 bases in frame from base 1. Germline trimming amounts to 6 bases on V and 5 bases on J, with 10 as the count of junction bases outside the gene matches. Collaborating institutions collected whole blood in K2EDTA tubes following their own protocols. For TCRbeta analysis, collaborator samples were shipped as frozen whole blood, as isolated PBMCs, or as DNA extracted from either sample type. The clonotype was recovered from a woman aged 55-70 years with active COVID-19. Sequences were obtained from peripheral blood. The chain is made from TRBV5-6 and TRBJ2-7; the central 8 bases match TRBD1. The CDR3 loop reads CASTRSPRGHEQYF. The DNA sequence reads TGTGCCAGCACGCGCTCCCCCAGGGGGCACGAGCAGTACTTC. The CDR3 plus the reference TRBV5-6 and TRBJ2-7 genes for the other parts give the full variable domain: DAGVTQSPTHLIKTRGQQVTLRCSPKSGHDTVSWYQQALGQGPQFIFQYYEEEERQRGNFPDRFSGHQFPNYSSELNVNALLLGDSALYLCASTRSPRGHEQYFGPGTRLTVT.